This entry is about one TCR beta chain. Study processing details: Nucleated cell number was recorded as an estimate derived from reference gene primer amplification. The protocol was immunoSEQ multiplex PCR, while the TCRdb copy is restricted to in-frame clones and leaves out a portion. V, J and clone size are those of that table, while D and trimming were read from the DNA. The table shows about 310,000 clones, with roughly 84% occurring only once. The data belong to a study of blood T cell repertoires in COVID-19. On the study more broadly: Acute and convalescent COVID-19 specimens originated in the United States, Italy and Spain. The analysed material was cDNA or gDNA that came from T cells, B-cell-depleted T cells, or PBMCs.

Germline V gives CDR1 SGHKS, CDR2 YYEKEE (reference sequence). Trimming at V came to 3 bases and at J to 1 base, leaving 4 bases not matched to a gene. The CDR3 covers 15 residues. Sequenced: peripheral blood. The sequence derives from a man in his forties or fifties with active or convalescent COVID-19. The rearrangement links TRBV5-5 to TRBJ1-5, with 7 nucleotides matching TRBD1. The CDR3 DNA sequence: TGTGCCAGCAGCTGGGCAGGGGGAAGCAATCAGCCCCAGCATTTT. As protein: CASSWAGGSNQPQHF.